Listed below are T cell receptor beta chains from one sample, sequenced in a study of CD8 T cells in Susac syndrome. Each CDR3 protein is one row after TCRdb ran MiXCR on the immunoSEQ multiplex PCR reads. Of about 170,000 distinct CDR3 sequences in the sample, approximately 93% were seen once. The sequenced sample consisted of CD4+ T cells from PBMCs. These receptors originate from a human donor with multiple sclerosis. The CDR3 runs from the conserved cysteine through the conserved F or W. The D gene is left open where the match is weak. Clone size is given for some rows only: seen once, a few or many times, or a class if the clone is expanded.

TRBJ2-7 NA TRBD2 16 TRBV6-6 TGTGCCAGCAGTTCAACTAGCGGGGGGGGTAATTACGAGCAGTACTTC CASSSTSGGGNYEQYF
TRBJ2-1 NA NA 14 TRBV5-6 TGTGCCAGCAGCTTAGGGAGCTCCTACAATGAGCAGTTCTTC CASSLGSSYNEQFF
TRBJ1-2 NA TRBD1 14 TRBV28 TGTGCCAGCAGTTTCCCGGGACAGGGCTATGGCTACACCTTC CASSFPGQGYGYTF
TRBJ2-5 NA TRBD2 12 TRBV28 TGTGCCAGCAGTTTAATGGGGGAGGGCCAGTACTTC CASSLMGEGQYF
TRBJ2-5 NA NA 13 TRBV2 TGTGCCAGCCGTCAAGCTAGTAAGGAGACCCAGTACTTC CASRQASKETQYF
TRBJ2-5 NA TRBD1 15 TRBV15 TGTGCCACCAGCAGGGAACAGGGGAGCCAAGAGACCCAGTACTTC CATSREQGSQETQYF
TRBJ2-4 NA TRBD2 14 TRBV7-9 TGTGCCAGCAGCCCCTTAGCGGGGGAGGACATTCAGTACTTC CASSPLAGEDIQYF
TRBJ1-5 NA TRBD1 16 TRBV7-8 TGTGCCAGCAGCTTATCGGGACAGGCTGGAAATCAGCCCCAGCATTTT CASSLSGQAGNQPQHF
TRBJ2-7 NA NA 15 TRBV9 TGTGCCAGCAGCGTAGGCGGTCTAGCCACTGGAGAGCAGTACTTC CASSVGGLATGEQYF
TRBJ2-2 NA NA 12 TRBV2 TGTGCCAGCAGCCGGGACCGAGGGGAGCTGTTTTTT CASSRDRGELFF
TRBJ2-7 NA TRBD1 14 TRBV6-6 TGTGCCAGCAGGGAGACAGGGGTCTCCTACGAGCAGTACTTC CASRETGVSYEQYF
TRBJ2-2 NA NA 13 TRBV28 TGTGCCAGCAGCCCAGTTGACACCGGGGAGCTGTTTTTT CASSPVDTGELFF
TRBJ2-1 NA NA 14 TRBV4-1 TGCGCCAGCAAGGGCCTCCCGCTAGGCAATGAGCAGTTCTTC CASKGLPLGNEQFF
TRBJ2-5 NA TRBD2 17 TRBV7-8 TGTGCCAGCAGCTTAGCACTAGCGGGAGTGGTACAAGAGACCCAGTACTTC CASSLALAGVVQETQYF
TRBJ2-7 once TRBD2 11 TRBV3-1 TGTGCCACGGGCCGGGGGGACCAGCAGTACTTC CATGRGDQQYF
TRBJ1-6 NA NA 15 TRBV6-5 TGTGCCAGCAGTTCCTCTCCGGGGGGCAATTCACCCCTCCACTTT CASSSSPGGNSPLHF
TRBJ2-5 NA NA 16 TRBV28 TGTGCCACTTCCGGGGGTAGGGGTACGGTAAGGGAGACCCAGTACTTC CATSGGRGTVRETQYF
TRBJ2-3 NA TRBD2 13 TRBV20-1 TGCAGTGCTCCGGGACTAGTGCCAGATACGCAGTATTTT CSAPGLVPDTQYF
TRBJ2-2 NA NA 15 TRBV29-1 TGCAGCGCGCGAACTTGGGCCTCCAACACCGGGGAGCTGTTTTTT CSARTWASNTGELFF
TRBJ1-1 NA NA 14 TRBV7-9 TGTGCCAGCAGCTTTACAGAGGCGAACACTGAAGCTTTCTTT CASSFTEANTEAFF
TRBJ2-2 NA NA 13 TRBV5-6 TGTGCCAGCAGCTTGGTAAGAGCCGGGGAGCTGTTTTTT CASSLVRAGELFF
TRBJ2-7 once NA 13 TRBV5-4 TGTGCCAGCAGCTCCCCCCAGGACTACGAGCAGTACTTC CASSSPQDYEQYF
TRBJ2-7 NA NA 13 TRBV13 TGTGCCAGCAGCTTACGAGGTCCGGGCGAGCAGTACTTC CASSLRGPGEQYF
TRBJ2-7 NA NA 14 TRBV27 TGTGCCACCTCCTCGGGGGAGTATCAGTACGAGCAGTACTTC CATSSGEYQYEQYF
TRBJ2-5 NA TRBD1 15 TRBV10-3 TGTGCCATCAGATCCGGGACAGGAACACAAGAGACCCAGTACTTC CAIRSGTGTQETQYF
TRBJ2-2 NA NA 15 TRBV11-1 TGTGCCAGCAGCTTACAGGTCGCGAACACCGGGGAGCTGTTTTTT CASSLQVANTGELFF
TRBJ2-5 NA NA 13 TRBV5-1 TGCGCCAGCAGCTTGGAACTAGCAGAGACCCAGTACTTC CASSLELAETQYF
TRBJ2-3 NA TRBD1 13 TRBV28 TGTGCCAGCAGTGGACAGGGGCCAGATACGCAGTATTTT CASSGQGPDTQYF
TRBJ2-5 NA TRBD1 16 TRBV9 TGTGCCAGCAGCGTACAAGGCCTGGACAGGGATGAGACCCAGTACTTC CASSVQGLDRDETQYF
TRBJ2-1 NA TRBD2 15 TRBV19 TGTGCCAGTAGTATAGGTAGCGGGAAGAACAATGAGCAGTTCTTC CASSIGSGKNNEQFF
TRBJ1-1 NA NA 16 TRBV4-3 TGCGCCAGCAGCCAAGACCAAGGGGATTTTGTGACTGAAGCTTTCTTT CASSQDQGDFVTEAFF
TRBJ2-1 NA TRBD2 17 TRBV20-1 TGCAGTGCTAGGGCTAGCGGGAGGTCCCTCTACTACAATGAGCAGTTCTTC CSARASGRSLYYNEQFF
TRBJ2-7 NA TRBD1 11 TRBV20-1 TGCAGTGCGCGACAGGGCTACGAGCAGTACTTC CSARQGYEQYF
TRBJ1-5 NA NA 13 TRBV30 TGTGCCTGGAAACCGGGGGCCTTCGCGGCCCAGCATTTT CAWKPGAFAAQHF
TRBJ1-5 NA NA 12 TRBV30 TGTGCCTGGAGTCGACTTGGGCAGCCCCAGCATTTT CAWSRLGQPQHF
TRBJ2-7 once TRBD2 13 TRBV29-1 TGCAGCGCGACGGGACTAGCCTCCTACGAGCAGTACTTC CSATGLASYEQYF
TRBJ1-6 NA NA 14 TRBV27 TGTGCCAGCTCCCCGGGGACAATACTGTCACCCCTCCACTTT CASSPGTILSPLHF
TRBJ2-5 NA NA 14 TRBV6-2/TRBV6-3 TGTGCCAGCAGAGACCCGTGGCCGGGTGAGACCCAGTACTTC CASRDPWPGETQYF
TRBJ2-7 NA TRBD1 13 TRBV19 TGTGCCAGTACCTCGGGACAGACCTACGAGCAGTACTTC CASTSGQTYEQYF
TRBJ1-1 NA NA 16 TRBV3-1 TGTGCCAGCAGCCAATTTCAAGGATCCGGGAACACTGAAGCTTTCTTT CASSQFQGSGNTEAFF
TRBJ2-5 NA NA 15 TRBV20-1 TGCAGTGCTAGAGATCCCCGGGGGGCCAAAGAGACCCAGTACTTC CSARDPRGAKETQYF
TRBJ2-1 NA NA 10 TRBV23-1 TGCGCCGGCCGTGGCGATGAGCAGTTCTTC CAGRGDEQFF
TRBJ1-2 NA NA 14 TRBV28 TGTGCCAGCAGTTTAACCGCTTACGGGTATGGCTACACCTTC CASSLTAYGYGYTF
TRBJ1-2 NA NA 11 TRBV11-2 TGTGCCAGCAGCTTCGACTATGGCTACACCTTC CASSFDYGYTF
TRBJ1-6 NA NA 15 TRBV12-3/TRBV12-4 TGTGCCAGCAGTTTAGCGAGGGGATTTGCGTCACCCCTCCACTTT CASSLARGFASPLHF
TRBJ2-7 few TRBD1 13 TRBV29-1 TGCAGCGCCTCGACAGGGGGGAACTACGAGCAGTACTTC CSASTGGNYEQYF
TRBJ2-3 NA TRBD1 15 TRBV7-3 TGTGCCAGCAGCTCCGGACAGGGTCGGATAGATACGCAGTATTTT CASSSGQGRIDTQYF
TRBJ2-7 NA TRBD2 13 TRBV18 TGTGCCAGCGCCGGGAGGGAGTTCTACGAGCAGTACTTC CASAGREFYEQYF
TRBJ1-2 NA NA 13 TRBV28 TGTGCCAGCAGTCAGCAGTTCTCCTATGGCTACACCTTC CASSQQFSYGYTF
TRBJ2-7 NA NA 14 TRBV11-2 TGTGCCAGCAGCTCGGCCGGGGTGTCCCACGAGCAGTACTTC CASSSAGVSHEQYF
TRBJ1-1 once TRBD1 16 TRBV5-1 TGCGCCAGTGCACGGTCCCAGGGGGCGGCGAACACTGAAGCTTTCTTT CASARSQGAANTEAFF
TRBJ1-1 NA TRBD1 14 TRBV20-1 TGCAGTGCTAGAACCCACAGGGGAAACATTGAAGCTTTCTTT CSARTHRGNIEAFF
TRBJ1-1 NA TRBD1 16 TRBV29-1 TGCAGCGCTACCCCACAGGGGCCCTTGGGAAGCACTGAAGCTTTCTTT CSATPQGPLGSTEAFF